Below, 27 T cell receptor beta chains from the same sample are listed, as sequenced in a study of T-cell reconstitution after alpha-beta-depleted transplantation in children (dated by TCRdb to the mid-2010s). The library was made by PCR. TCRdb lists the instrument as Illumina HiSeq 2500. Molecular barcoding was employed in the preparation of TCR libraries, with unique molecular identifiers being used to normalize TCRbeta repertoire quantification. In TCRdb, the public reads were trimmed at Q25 with fastp and aligned with MiXCR, with productive beta chains retained. Identical CDR3 protein sequences are pooled into one entry, listed with their most common genes and DNA. For this sample there are hundreds of thousands of distinct CDR3 sequences; about a tenth appear just once. About 6.2% of the sample is taken by the ten largest. The sequencing here drew on PBMCs from the stem cell graft donor, taken from the stem cell graft. The source is a human donor who donated a stem cell graft to a child with acute lymphoblastic leukemia.

This clonotype was detected many times. The chain couples TRBV12-3 or TRBV12-4 to TRBJ1-2, with 9 bases lining up with TRBD1. This CDR3 region has 15 residues. Trimming at V came to 5 bases and at J to 4 bases, leaving 8 bases not matched to a gene. The CDR3 nucleotides read TGTGCCAGCAGTCCCGGGGACAGGGAATTCTATGGCTACACCTTC. Translating gives CASSPGDREFYGYTF.

The rearrangement links TRBV4-3 to TRBJ1-2; TRBD1 matches at 7 bases. The CDR3 extends over 19 amino acids. Trimming took 0 bases from V and 5 from J; bases not matched to a gene: 18. Germline V CDR1 and CDR2: LGHNA, YSLEER. The CDR3 here is CASSQELVAGMGRGYGYTF. The DNA of the CDR3 is TGCGCCAGCAGCCAAGAATTAGTAGCCGGGATGGGCAGGGGGTATGGCTACACCTTC.

This clonotype was picked up a small number of times. The chain is built from TRBV6-5 and TRBJ1-2, with D perhaps matching TRBD1 (5 bases). Trimming removed 4 bases from V and 0 bases from J, with 9 bases in between. CDR3 size: 14 residues. In germline, CDR1 is MNHEY, CDR2 SVGAGI. The CDR3, as DNA: TGTGCCAGCAGTTCTGCAGGGCCTAACTATGGCTACACCTTC. As protein: CASSSAGPNYGYTF.

This clonotype was counted many times. The chain combines TRBV7-2 with TRBJ2-1; 14 bases are shared with TRBD2. With 4 bases clipped from V and 8 bases from J, the junction kept 7 bases outside the gene matches. Germline CDR1 and CDR2: SGHTA and FQGNSA. The CDR3 contains 16 residues. CDR3 sequence: CASSSRLAGGFYEQFF. In DNA form, the CDR3 reads TGTGCCAGCAGCTCCCGACTAGCGGGGGGGTTCTATGAGCAGTTCTTC.

Many counts were recorded for this clonotype. The CDR3, as DNA: TGCGCCAGCAGCTTGGCCGGGCAGGCTAATGAAAAACTGTTTTTT. This codes for CASSLAGQANEKLFF. V gene TRBV5-1 combines with J gene TRBJ1-4; no clear D gene. Between the trimmed V and J ends, which lost 0 bases and 3 bases, there was a span of 9 bases. The CDR3 is 15 amino acids. Germline-derived CDR1 and CDR2 are SGHRS and YFSETQ.

V and J are TRBV20-1 and TRBJ2-1, with D unclear. Trimming removed 3 bases from V and 7 bases from J, with 22 bases in between. The CDR3 is 16 amino acids. The germline gives CDR1 DFQATT, CDR2 SNEGSKA (reference sequence). CDR3 in amino acids: CSASLRARTTQNEQFF. The CDR3 region has the DNA TGCAGTGCTAGCCTTAGAGCCAGAACAACACAGAATGAGCAGTTCTTC.

The chain is built from TRBV6-5 and TRBJ1-2, with D tentatively TRBD1 (5 bases). The CDR3 covers 12 residues. The ends were cut back, 7 bases at V and 6 bases at J, with 12 bases in the middle. Germline lookup yields CDR1 MNHEY and CDR2 SVGAGI. CDR3 DNA sequence: TGTGCCAGCACCCGGGGACGGGATGGCTACACCTTC. Protein sequence: CASTRGRDGYTF.

V and J are TRBV14 and TRBJ2-7; tentative D call: TRBD2 (5 bases). CDR3 length equals 13 residues. With 0 bases removed from V and 6 bases from J, the gap between germline ends came to 9 bases. CDR1 and CDR2 (germline): SGHDN, FVKESK. CDR3 sequence reads: CASSQEEGSEQYF. For the CDR3, the DNA is TGTGCCAGCAGCCAAGAGGAAGGGAGCGAGCAGTACTTC. The entire variable domain, with the rest obtained from reference TRBV14 and TRBJ2-7, is as follows: EAGVTQFPSHSVIEKGQTVTLRCDPISGHDNLYWYRRVMGKEIKFLLHFVKESKQDESGMPNNRFLAERTGGTYSTLKVQPAELEDSGVYFCASSQEEGSEQYFGPGTRLTVT.

This clonotype was found a few times. The chain uses TRBV7-7 and TRBJ1-6; no reliable D call. This CDR3 is built from 19 residues. Trimming took 4 bases from V and 0 from J, leaving 19 bases between them. Germline values: CDR1 SSHAT, CDR2 FNYEAQ (reference sequence). The CDR3 DNA is TGTGCCAGCAGCTGGTACAGACGACTAGGAAGCTCCTATAATTCACCCCTCCACTTT. This codes for CASSWYRRLGSSYNSPLHF.

By proportion, this clonotype is medium-sized. The chain couples TRBV5-1 to TRBJ2-1; 7 bases match TRBD2. Trimming removed 3 bases from V and 0 bases from J; junction bases left unmatched: 6. Per germline, CDR1 SGHRS and CDR2 YFSETQ. The CDR3 consists of 16 residues. The CDR3 DNA is TGCGCCAGCAGCTCCCTGGGGGGGGGCTCCTACAATGAGCAGTTCTTC. Encoded protein: CASSSLGGGSYNEQFF.

This clonotype was seen repeatedly, ten times or more. This chain links TRBV10-3 with TRBJ2-3; D is uncertain. This CDR3 comprises 14 residues. The V end lost 6 bases, the J end lost 6 bases, and 16 bases lay between the germline ends. Germline V lookup: CDR1 ENHRY, CDR2 SYGVKD. CDR3 in DNA: TGTGCCATCAGGGACCGAAGGGAAGTCGATACGCAGTATTTT. It is translated as CAIRDRREVDTQYF.

This clonotype was seen more than once but under ten times. This chain links TRBV2 with TRBJ2-2; the D gene is possibly TRBD2 (6 bases). Germline V gives CDR1 SNHLY, CDR2 FYNNEI. The CDR3 has 15 residues. Trimming pared 4 bases from V and 3 bases from J, leaving 12 bases between. As DNA, the CDR3 is TGTGCCAGCAGTGCCCCAGGGACTTACACCGGGGAGCTGTTTTTT. It yields the protein CASSAPGTYTGELFF.

Many counts were recorded for this clonotype. The chain joins TRBV12-3 or TRBV12-4 to TRBJ1-2; D remains unclear. CDR3 size: 12 residues. V lost 3 bases to trimming and J lost 6 bases, with 8 bases between them. CDR3: CASSFWENGYTF. The CDR3, as DNA: TGTGCCAGCAGTTTTTGGGAGAATGGCTACACCTTC.

This clonotype occurred many times. CDR3 nucleotides: TGTGCCATCAGTGAGGAGGGGTATTCACCCCTCCACTTT. It codes for CAISEEGYSPLHF. The chain joins TRBV10-3 to TRBJ1-6, with D maybe TRBD1 (5 bases). V was clipped by 2 bases and J by 8 bases, with 7 bases between them. CDR1 and CDR2 (germline): ENHRY, SYGVKD. The CDR3 extends over 13 amino acids.

This chain joins TRBV7-9 and TRBJ1-4, with a tentative D call TRBD1 (5 bases). V was cut by 2 bases and J by 6 bases, with 16 bases left in between. The CDR3 is made up of 16 amino acids. The germline CDR1 and CDR2 sequences are SEHNR and FQNEAQ (reference sequence). CDR3 in amino acids: CASSLTGPQLYEKLFF. The CDR3 DNA sequence: TGTGCCAGCAGCTTAACGGGGCCCCAGCTGTATGAAAAACTGTTTTTT.

The V and J genes are TRBV2 and TRBJ1-4; TRBD1 agrees at 9 bases. This CDR3 is 14 amino acids long. The germline V gene encodes CDR1 SNHLY and CDR2 FYNNEI. The junction had 5 bases not matched to a gene; V was cut back by 6 bases and J by 6 bases. CDR3: CASSSRTGDEKLFF. The CDR3, as DNA: TGTGCCAGCAGCTCTCGGACAGGGGATGAAAAACTGTTTTTT.

V and J are TRBV5-6 and TRBJ2-5, with D hard to call. Trimming stripped 4 bases from V and 7 bases from J, with 14 bases between. The CDR3 length is 13 residues. Germline-derived CDR1 and CDR2 are SGHDT and YYEEEE. The CDR3 sequence: CASSPGPLGTQYF. DNA of the CDR3: TGTGCCAGCAGCCCCGGGCCCCTCGGGACCCAGTACTTC. The full variable domain, completed using reference TRBV5-6 and TRBJ2-5, is DAGVTQSPTHLIKTRGQQVTLRCSPKSGHDTVSWYQQALGQGPQFIFQYYEEEERQRGNFPDRFSGHQFPNYSSELNVNALLLGDSALYLCASSPGPLGTQYFGPGTRLLVL.

This clonotype turned up a few times. The chain recombines TRBV20-1 with TRBJ1-6; D ambiguous. V was shortened by 4 bases and J by 10 bases, with 23 bases between the two germline ends. The CDR3 contains 16 residues. Germline CDR1 and CDR2: DFQATT and SNEGSKA (reference sequence). The CDR3 DNA reads as TGCAGTGCTACGCAGAGGGAGGGAAGGAGAGACTCACCCCTCCACTTT. Protein: CSATQREGRRDSPLHF.

This clonotype was counted a few times. This sequence joins TRBV7-6 and TRBJ2-5, with D perhaps matching TRBD1 or TRBD2 (5 bases each). Germline assignment: CDR1 SGHVS and CDR2 FNYEAQ. The ends were cut back, 0 bases at V and 3 bases at J, with 8 bases in the middle. The CDR3 loop spans 14 amino acids. This CDR3 reads CASSLAGDEETQYF. CDR3 in DNA: TGTGCCAGCAGCTTAGCCGGGGACGAAGAGACCCAGTACTTC.

Many counts were recorded for this clonotype. The rearrangement links TRBV6-4 to TRBJ2-3; either TRBD1 or TRBD2 may fit D (5 bases each). The V and J ends lost 4 bases and 2 bases respectively, with 7 bases between them. The CDR3 is 13 amino acids. CDR1 and CDR2 from the germline V gene are MRHNA and SNTAGT. The CDR3 sequence: CASSVGVTDTQYF. In nucleotides, the CDR3 is TGTGCCAGCAGTGTGGGGGTCACAGATACGCAGTATTTT.

This clonotype appeared many times. The DNA for the CDR3 is TGTGCCAGCAGCCCGGGACTAGGGTTGGAGCAGTACTTC. Protein: CASSPGLGLEQYF. V and J are TRBV11-2 and TRBJ2-7; 8 bases map to TRBD2. Germline V gene lookup returns CDR1 SGHAT and CDR2 FQNNGV. This CDR3 comprises 13 residues. V shed 5 bases and J 7 bases; nucleotides not matched to a gene: 7.

V is TRBV10-3 and J is TRBJ2-7; no firm D call. Trimming cost V 0 bases and J 2 bases, with 11 bases left between them. CDR3 length: 15 amino acids. Germline CDR1 is ENHRY and CDR2 is SYGVKD. As DNA, the CDR3 is TGTGCCATCAGTGAGTCGATAGGCAGCCCCTACGAGCAGTACTTC. Translating it yields CAISESIGSPYEQYF.

This clonotype was detected many times. The CDR3 bases are TGCAGCGTCCGGGACAGGGGCACTGAAGCTTTCTTT. This encodes CSVRDRGTEAFF. V gene TRBV29-1 combines with J gene TRBJ1-1; TRBD1 matches at 10 bases. The J segment lost 4 bases and the V segment lost 6 bases, leaving 2 bases of the junction unmatched. This CDR3 is built from 12 residues. In germline, CDR1 is SQVTM, CDR2 ANQGSEA.

Only a few counts were recorded for this clonotype. This chain links TRBV28 with TRBJ1-1; 10 bases agree with TRBD1. The CDR3 loop spans 15 amino acids. Germline CDR1 MDHEN, CDR2 SYDVKM. V gave up 0 bases and J gave up 4 bases; unmatched junction bases: 2. The chain's CDR3 is CASSLWGQGLTEAFF. The CDR3 DNA reads TGTGCCAGCAGTTTATGGGGACAGGGGCTCACTGAAGCTTTCTTT.

The V call is TRBV18, the J call TRBJ1-1; 9 bases map to TRBD1. The CDR3 is made up of 16 amino acids. The V gene's germline CDR1 is KGHSH and CDR2 LQKENI. Trimming cost V 0 bases and J 3 bases; bases outside gene matches: 5. CDR3 in DNA: TGTGCCAGCTCACCACCGGGACAGGGTAGGGACACTGAAGCTTTCTTT. Its translation: CASSPPGQGRDTEAFF.

This clonotype was seen a handful of times. V and J are TRBV6-1 and TRBJ2-2; tentatively, D is TRBD2 (6 bases). V was pared by 7 bases and J by 5 bases, with 11 bases between. The germline gives CDR1 MNHNS, CDR2 SASEGT. The CDR3 has 13 residues. The CDR3 bases are TGTGCCAGCACCAAGACTAGGACCGGGGAGCTGTTTTTT. It yields the protein CASTKTRTGELFF.

This clonotype was seen a few times. The V call is TRBV20-1, the J call TRBJ1-5; no firm D call. V was shortened by 5 bases and J by 5 bases, with 13 bases between the two germline ends. CDR1 and CDR2 (germline): DFQATT, SNEGSKA (reference sequence). The CDR3 contains 13 residues. CDR3 loop: CSAHRQKDQPQHF. The CDR3, as DNA: TGCAGTGCTCACCGACAAAAGGATCAGCCCCAGCATTTT.